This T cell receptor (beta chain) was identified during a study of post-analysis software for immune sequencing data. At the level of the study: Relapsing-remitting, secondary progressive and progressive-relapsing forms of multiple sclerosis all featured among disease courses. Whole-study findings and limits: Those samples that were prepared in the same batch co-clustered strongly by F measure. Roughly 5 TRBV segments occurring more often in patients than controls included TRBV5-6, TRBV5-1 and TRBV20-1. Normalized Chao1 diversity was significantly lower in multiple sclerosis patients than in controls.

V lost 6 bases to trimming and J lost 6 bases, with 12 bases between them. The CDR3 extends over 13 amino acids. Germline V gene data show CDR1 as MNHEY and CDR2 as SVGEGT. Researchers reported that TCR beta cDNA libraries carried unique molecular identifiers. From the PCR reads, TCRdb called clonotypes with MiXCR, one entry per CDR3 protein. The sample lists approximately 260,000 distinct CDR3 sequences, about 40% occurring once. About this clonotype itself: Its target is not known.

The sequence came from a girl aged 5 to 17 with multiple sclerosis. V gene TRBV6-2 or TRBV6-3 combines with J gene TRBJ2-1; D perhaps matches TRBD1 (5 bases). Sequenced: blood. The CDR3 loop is CASRPGRGNEQFF. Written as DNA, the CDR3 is TGTGCCAGCAGACCAGGAAGGGGCAATGAGCAGTTCTTC.